The rows below give T cell receptor beta chains drawn from one sample of a study of control samples from healthy donors and cancer patients. The assay was immunoSEQ multiplex PCR, and TCRdb's table has in-frame clones only and misses some. Of roughly 220,000 clones detected, 90% to 95% appear once; the ten largest clones hold roughly 1.6%. The sequenced sample was blood. The receptors come from a man aged 45-60 years in good health. Each CDR3 is given with its conserved first and last residue. A D gene is named only where the DNA matches it firmly. Not all rows give a size; the values are once, few, many and, for expanded clones, a class.

CDR3aa: CASSQQGRGTEAFF
CDR3nt: TGTGCCAGTAGTCAACAGGGTCGGGGAACTGAAGCTTTCTTT
abundance: -
v_gene: TRBV19
j_gene: TRBJ1-1
len: 14
d_gene: -

CDR3aa: CASSLGTGIYGYTF
CDR3nt: TGTGCCAGCAGCTTAGGGACAGGGATCTATGGCTACACCTTC
abundance: once
v_gene: TRBV7-2
j_gene: TRBJ1-2
len: 14
d_gene: TRBD1

CDR3aa: CASSLGSVGDSLPLHF
CDR3nt: TGTGCCAGCAGCTTAGGGTCGGTGGGTGACAGTCTACCCCTCCACTTT
abundance: -
v_gene: TRBV7-8
j_gene: TRBJ1-6
len: 16
d_gene: -

CDR3aa: CASSVGAGASTDTQYF
CDR3nt: TGTGCCAGCAGCGTAGGAGCGGGGGCTAGCACAGATACGCAGTATTTT
abundance: -
v_gene: TRBV9
j_gene: TRBJ2-3
len: 16
d_gene: TRBD2

CDR3aa: CATGTGGLEQYF
CDR3nt: TGTGCCACCGGGACAGGGGGTTTAGAGCAGTACTTC
abundance: -
v_gene: TRBV10-3
j_gene: TRBJ2-7
len: 12
d_gene: TRBD1

CDR3aa: CASSEGRANTEAFF
CDR3nt: TGTGCCAGCAGTGAGGGCAGGGCGAACACTGAAGCTTTCTTT
abundance: -
v_gene: TRBV6-1
j_gene: TRBJ1-1
len: 14
d_gene: -

CDR3aa: CASSLSVGGGYTF
CDR3nt: TGTGCCAGCAGTTTGTCAGTGGGTGGCGGCTACACCTTC
abundance: -
v_gene: TRBV27
j_gene: TRBJ1-2
len: 13
d_gene: -

CDR3aa: CASSPRVESGYTF
CDR3nt: TGTGCCAGCAGCCCCAGGGTCGAGAGTGGCTACACCTTC
abundance: -
v_gene: TRBV7-8
j_gene: TRBJ1-2
len: 13
d_gene: -

CDR3aa: CASSLERYAEAFF
CDR3nt: TGTGCCAGCAGTTTAGAACGGTACGCTGAAGCTTTCTTT
abundance: -
v_gene: TRBV12-3/TRBV12-4
j_gene: TRBJ1-1
len: 13
d_gene: -

CDR3aa: CASNNRVDGYTF
CDR3nt: TGTGCCAGCAACAACAGGGTAGATGGCTACACCTTC
abundance: -
v_gene: TRBV12-3/TRBV12-4
j_gene: TRBJ1-2
len: 12
d_gene: -

CDR3aa: CATSYRGGITEAFF
CDR3nt: TGTGCCACCTCTTACAGGGGAGGCATAACTGAAGCTTTCTTT
abundance: -
v_gene: TRBV6-6
j_gene: TRBJ1-1
len: 14
d_gene: TRBD1

CDR3aa: CATSGLPRSGANVLTF
CDR3nt: TGTGCCACCAGTGGATTGCCCCGCTCTGGGGCCAACGTCCTGACTTTC
abundance: -
v_gene: TRBV24-1
j_gene: TRBJ2-6
len: 16
d_gene: -

CDR3aa: CASTAVAGNTIYF
CDR3nt: TGTGCCAGCACAGCAGTTGCTGGAAACACCATATATTTT
abundance: -
v_gene: TRBV6-5
j_gene: TRBJ1-3
len: 13
d_gene: -

CDR3aa: CAWSVPHRSTNYGYTF
CDR3nt: TGTGCCTGGAGTGTACCCCACAGGAGCACTAACTATGGCTACACCTTC
abundance: once
v_gene: TRBV30
j_gene: TRBJ1-2
len: 16
d_gene: -

CDR3aa: CASSLTGPYEQYF
CDR3nt: TGTGCCAGCAGTTTGACAGGGCCCTACGAGCAGTACTTC
abundance: once
v_gene: TRBV6-2/TRBV6-3
j_gene: TRBJ2-7
len: 13
d_gene: TRBD1